The 19 T cell receptor beta chains below were found in one sample sequenced in a study of OX40 agonist ivuxolimab in advanced cancers. This table comes from immunoSEQ multiplex PCR, and its TCRdb copy is limited to in-frame clones, with some not included. The table has over 55,000 clones, 65% to 80% seen once; the top ten hold 5% to 7.5%. The starting material was CD4+ or CD8+ T cells sorted from blood, obtained in a trial of the OX40 agonist ivuxolimab. Receptors were obtained from an adult with an advanced solid tumor such as melanoma, head and neck, liver or kidney cancer.

Notes on this clone: At one end, the junction sequence differs from germline, possibly due to a read error. The chain combines TRBV5-3 with TRBJ2-5; 10 bases are shared with TRBD2. TRBV5-3 falls under the ORF class, with uncertain function. The length of the CDR3 is 15 residues. The CDR3 region is CASSLVLAGQETQYF. The CDR3, as DNA: TGTGCCAGCAGCTTGGTACTAGCGGGACAAGAGACCCAGTACTTC.

This rearrangement joins TRBV10-3 to TRBJ2-5; possibly TRBD2 for D (5 bases). This CDR3 contains 13 residues. CDR1 is ENHRY, CDR2 SYGVKD, per germline. Trimming took off 2 bases at V and 1 base at J, with 5 bases between the two ends. CDR3 bases: TGTGCCATCAGTGAGGCGGGCCAAGAGACCCAGTACTTC. Protein sequence: CAISEAGQETQYF.

With respect to this clone: Sequence at one end of the junction differs from germline and may be a read error. The chain is built from TRBV2 and TRBJ2-7, with 8 bases matching TRBD1. CDR3 length equals 15 residues. Germline V lookup: CDR1 SNHLY, CDR2 FYNNEI. The CDR3 nucleotides read TGTGCCAGCAGTGAAGAAAGGACAGGGCGGTACGAGCCGTACTTC. Translated, it gives CASSEERTGRYEPYF.

The chain links TRBV5-1 to TRBJ1-4, with unresolved D. The V gene's germline CDR1 is SGHRS and CDR2 YFSETQ. V lost 2 bases and J 0 bases, leaving 11 bases between the germline ends. This CDR3 is built from 16 residues. The CDR3 sequence: CASSFGPLATNEKLFF. In nucleotides, the CDR3 is TGCGCCAGCAGCTTCGGGCCGCTTGCAACTAATGAAAAACTGTTTTTT.

This clone was seen just once. As DNA, the CDR3 is TGTGCCAGCAGTTTTTTTCAGGGCTCCGGGGTAGAGACCCAGTACTTC. Translating gives CASSFFQGSGVETQYF. The J gene is TRBJ2-5, the V gene TRBV28, with D perhaps being TRBD1 or TRBD2 (5 bases each). CDR3 size: 16 residues. The V and J ends lost 3 bases and 4 bases respectively, with 18 bases between them. Germline loops: CDR1 MDHEN, CDR2 SYDVKM.

This clone was observed a handful of times. The chain has TRBV7-2 and TRBJ2-3, with unresolved D. V was cut by 1 base and J by 3 bases, with 5 bases left in between. This CDR3 comprises 13 residues. Germline V gene lookup returns CDR1 SGHTA and CDR2 FQGNSA. In DNA, the CDR3 is TGTGCCAGCAGCTTAGGGGTAACAGATACGCAGTATTTT. Translating gives CASSLGVTDTQYF.

This clone ranks as medium-sized. The chain has TRBV5-1 and TRBJ1-2, with TRBD1 identical over 10 bases. Losses at the gene ends were 3 bases for V and 4 bases for J; bases not matched to a gene: 12. The CDR3 length is 17 residues. Germline CDR1 SGHRS, CDR2 YFSETQ. This chain's CDR3 is CASSSFVTGQGSYGYTF. The CDR3 DNA reads TGCGCCAGCAGCTCTTTCGTTACGGGACAGGGGTCCTATGGCTACACCTTC.

This clone appeared many times. The CDR3: CASSPDRANTEAFF. The CDR3 DNA reads as TGTGCCAGCAGCCCCGACAGGGCGAACACTGAAGCTTTCTTT. The chain uses TRBV5-8 and TRBJ1-1, with 7 positions matching TRBD1. Per germline, CDR1 SGHTS and CDR2 YDEGEE. The length of the CDR3 is 14 residues. The J segment lost 1 base and the V segment lost 4 bases, leaving 4 bases of the junction unmatched.

This clone was seen a handful of times. The rearrangement links TRBV18 to TRBJ1-4; D may be TRBD1 (6 bases). The CDR3 length is 13 residues. CDR1 is KGHSH, CDR2 LQKENI, per germline. V lost 2 bases and J 8 bases, leaving 9 bases between the germline ends. This chain's CDR3 is CASSPARGEKLFF. CDR3 nucleotide sequence: TGTGCCAGCTCACCAGCCAGGGGCGAAAAACTGTTTTTT.

CDR3 loop: CASSSADSNNEQFF. The DNA for the CDR3 is TGTGCCAGCAGCTCAGCAGACTCGAACAATGAGCAGTTCTTC. The gene calls are TRBV5-4 and TRBJ2-1; D ambiguous. This CDR3 is 14 amino acids long. Germline V gene data show CDR1 as SGHNT and CDR2 as YYREEE (reference sequence). V lost 3 bases and J 5 bases, leaving 12 bases between the germline ends.

The V and J genes are TRBV7-9 and TRBJ2-5; the D gene could be TRBD1 or TRBD2 (5 bases each). There are 15 residues in the CDR3. Trimming left V 4 bases short and J 10 bases short, with 22 bases between. Germline V gene lookup returns CDR1 SEHNR and CDR2 FQNEAQ (reference sequence). DNA of the CDR3: TGTGCCAGCAGCTCCCCATTATACACAGGACGGGGCCAGTACTTC. Translating gives CASSSPLYTGRGQYF.

This clone was found a few times. The chain couples TRBV15 to TRBJ1-2, with 8 nucleotides matching TRBD1. CDR3 length: 15 residues. Germline loops: CDR1 LNHNV, CDR2 YYDKDF (reference sequence). With 4 bases clipped from V and 9 bases from J, the junction kept 13 bases outside the gene matches. For the CDR3, the DNA is TGTGCCACCAGCACAACCACAGGGGGGGGTTATCGCTACACCTTC. Translation gives CATSTTTGGGYRYTF.

The chain joins TRBV21-1 to TRBJ1-1. TRBV21-1 is described as a pseudogene. This CDR3 has 18 residues. DNA of the CDR3: TGTGCCAGCAGCAAAGATCCAACCGGCGAGGCGATGAACACTGAAGCTTTCTTT. Translating it yields CASSKDPTGEAMNTEAFF.

This clone was observed a handful of times. The CDR3 is CASSPRSSGANVLTF. CDR3 DNA: TGTGCCAGCAGCCCACGGTCCTCTGGGGCCAACGTCCTGACTTTC. The chain combines TRBV6-5 with TRBJ2-6; the D is unclear. Germline V gene sequence: CDR1 MNHEY, CDR2 SVGAGI. The length of the CDR3 is 15 residues. V lost 6 bases and J 0 bases, leaving 9 bases between the germline ends.

The J gene is TRBJ2-7, the V gene TRBV6-1; TRBD1 matches 7 bases. The germline gives CDR1 MNHNS, CDR2 SASEGT. V lost 7 bases, J lost 6 bases, and 9 bases stayed unmatched. The CDR3 runs to 13 residues. The chain's CDR3 is CASTPRQGSEQYF. As DNA, the CDR3 is TGTGCCAGCACCCCCCGACAGGGTAGCGAGCAGTACTTC.

The V and J genes are TRBV2 and TRBJ1-2, with D perhaps matching TRBD1 (5 bases). Germline lookup yields CDR1 SNHLY and CDR2 FYNNEI. The CDR3 totals 17 residues. The V gene lost 2 bases and the J gene lost 6 bases, with 22 bases spanning the gap. For the CDR3, the DNA is TGTGCCAGCAGTGAACAACCACCGGGGGACGACGTAGATGGCTACACCTTC. Its translation is CASSEQPPGDDVDGYTF.

The V and J genes are TRBV30 and TRBJ1-5, with D possibly being TRBD1 (5 bases). This CDR3 is built from 13 residues. Per the germline V gene, CDR1 is GTSNPN and CDR2 is SVGIG (reference sequence). Trimming stripped 1 base from V and 3 bases from J, with 7 bases between. The DNA of the CDR3 is TGTGCCTGGAGTGGGGGGAACAATCAGCCCCAGCATTTT. Protein product: CAWSGGNNQPQHF.

There are a few counts of this clone. V gene TRBV29-1 combines with J gene TRBJ1-2, with D perhaps matching TRBD1 (6 bases). The CDR3 consists of 14 residues. With 3 bases removed from V and 5 bases from J, the gap between germline ends came to 16 bases. Per germline, CDR1 SQVTM and CDR2 ANQGSEA. In DNA form, the CDR3 reads TGCAGCGTTGAGAGGGGGGACGGCCTTTATGGCTACACCTTC. This gives the protein CSVERGDGLYGYTF.

This chain connects TRBV5-1 to TRBJ2-3, with TRBD2 matching over 9 bases. The trim removed 3 bases at V and 2 bases at J, leaving 7 bases unmatched. The CDR3 is 16 amino acids. Germline V gives CDR1 SGHRS, CDR2 YFSETQ. CDR3 sequence: CASSWETSGNTDTQYF. The CDR3 bases are TGCGCCAGCAGCTGGGAGACTAGCGGAAACACAGATACGCAGTATTTT.